Sequencing of this TCR beta chain was carried out in a study of blood T cell repertoires in COVID-19. In the study overall: The cDNA or gDNA used as material had been derived from T cells, B-cell-depleted T cells, or PBMCs.

The CDR3 loop spans 14 amino acids. Trimming left V 2 bases short and J 5 bases short, with 15 bases between. In germline, CDR1 is GTSNPN, CDR2 SVGIG (reference sequence). Produced via immunoSEQ multiplex PCR; TCRdb's table is partial and in-frame only. The table shows 150,000 to 200,000 clones, with roughly 82% occurring only once. What was sequenced was PBMCs or T cells enriched from blood (not recorded which). This chain connects TRBV30 to TRBJ1-1, with a weak D call TRBD1 (5 bases). The sequence came from a man aged 50-60 years who had recovered from COVID-19. This chain's CDR3 is CAWSRLVGRTEAFF. The CDR3 bases are TGTGCCTGGAGTCGCCTTGTGGGGCGTACTGAAGCTTTCTTT. The complete variable domain, with remaining parts taken from reference TRBV30 and TRBJ1-1, reads SQTIHQWPATLVQPVGSPLSLECTVEGTSNPNLYWYRQAAGRGLQLLFYSVGIGQISSEVPQNLSASRPQDRQFILSSKKLLLSDSGFYLCAWSRLVGRTEAFFGQGTRLTVV.